Listed below are T cell receptor beta chains from one sample, sequenced in a study of PD-L1 blockade in urothelial cancer. This table comes from immunoSEQ multiplex PCR, and its TCRdb copy is limited to in-frame clones, with some not included. The sample carries around 50,000 clones, around 82% recorded once. Sequenced here: PBMCs, sampled around atezolizumab (anti-PD-L1) treatment. These receptors all stem from a man between 45 and 60 years old with urothelial cancer. CDR3s include the opening cysteine and the closing phenylalanine or tryptophan. A D gene is named only where the DNA matches it firmly. Clone size is shown for a subset of rows, as once, few, many or a class of expanded clone.

>NA|TRBJ2-7|TRBV28|NA
CASRGVYGGSYEQYF
TGTGCCAGCAGGGGGGTCTACGGGGGTTCCTACGAGCAGTACTTC
>TRBD2|TRBJ2-1|TRBV5-1|NA
CASSLQREHGGEQFF
TGCGCCAGCAGCTTGCAGCGGGAGCACGGCGGGGAGCAGTTCTTC
>NA|TRBJ2-1|TRBV25-1|once
CASSPGHEQFF
TGTGCCAGCAGTCCAGGGCATGAGCAGTTCTTC
>NA|TRBJ2-6|TRBV11-2|NA
CASSPGGPGANVLTF
TGTGCCAGCAGCCCAGGTGGTCCTGGGGCCAACGTCCTGACTTTC
>NA|TRBJ1-5|TRBV30|once
CAWSVKAGVNQPQHF
TGTGCCTGGAGTGTCAAGGCAGGCGTAAATCAGCCCCAGCATTTT
>TRBD2|TRBJ2-1|TRBV2|NA
CASRKGLAGGNEQFF
TGTGCCAGCAGAAAGGGGCTAGCGGGGGGGAATGAGCAGTTCTTC
>TRBD1|TRBJ2-3|TRBV9|NA
CASSPRGQGTADTQYF
TGTGCCAGCAGCCCAAGGGGACAGGGGACCGCAGATACGCAGTATTTT
>NA|TRBJ1-2|TRBV15|NA
CATSRVGRNYTF
TGTGCCACCAGCAGAGTGGGCAGAAACTACACCTTC
>NA|TRBJ2-7|TRBV15|NA
CATSRDRGYEQYF
TGTGCCACCAGCAGAGATCGAGGCTACGAGCAGTACTTC
>NA|TRBJ1-1|TRBV19|NA
CASTLGGTMNTEAFF
TGTGCCAGTACCCTCGGAGGGACCATGAACACTGAAGCTTTCTTT
>TRBD2|TRBJ2-3|TRBV11-2|NA
CASSQLAASTDTQYF
TGTGCCAGCAGCCAACTAGCGGCTAGCACAGATACGCAGTATTTT
>NA|TRBJ1-4|TRBV19|NA
CASSDRATNEKLFF
TGTGCCAGTAGTGACAGAGCAACTAATGAAAAACTGTTTTTT
>TRBD2|TRBJ2-7|TRBV7-3|NA
CASSLGLAGAKSYEQYF
TGTGCCAGCAGCTTGGGACTAGCGGGGGCCAAATCCTACGAGCAGTACTTC
>NA|TRBJ1-4|TRBV2|NA
CASTRANEKLFF
TGTGCCAGCACCCGGGCTAATGAAAAACTGTTTTTT
>TRBD1|TRBJ1-2|TRBV10-3|NA
CAISGGQGIGGYTF
TGTGCCATCTCCGGCGGACAGGGGATAGGAGGCTACACCTTC
>TRBD1|TRBJ2-3|TRBV5-1|once
CASSSQGITDTQYF
TGCGCCAGCAGCTCACAGGGGATAACAGATACGCAGTATTTT
>NA|TRBJ1-1|TRBV2|NA
CASRLRDGQGNTEAFF
TGTGCCAGCAGGTTGAGAGACGGGCAGGGGAACACTGAAGCTTTCTTT
>NA|TRBJ1-1|TRBV5-6|NA
CASSLGGGNMNTEAFF
TGTGCCAGCAGCTTGGGGGGCGGCAACATGAACACTGAAGCTTTCTTT
>NA|TRBJ1-2|TRBV7-9|NA
CASSTSWDAYGYTF
TGTGCCAGCAGCACTAGTTGGGATGCCTATGGCTACACCTTC
>TRBD1|TRBJ2-5|TRBV2|NA
CASSGWTGGETQYF
TGTGCCAGCAGTGGCTGGACAGGGGGAGAGACCCAGTACTTC
>TRBD2|TRBJ2-1|TRBV7-9|once
CASTADRGGGNEQFF
TGTGCCAGCACCGCAGACCGGGGGGGCGGGAATGAGCAGTTCTTC
>TRBD2|TRBJ2-3|TRBV7-9|NA
CASSLIAGVSTDTQYF
TGTGCCAGCAGCCTTATAGCGGGCGTTAGCACAGATACGCAGTATTTT
>NA|TRBJ2-7|TRBV6-6|NA
CASRLAYEQYF
TGTGCCAGCAGGTTAGCCTACGAGCAGTACTTC